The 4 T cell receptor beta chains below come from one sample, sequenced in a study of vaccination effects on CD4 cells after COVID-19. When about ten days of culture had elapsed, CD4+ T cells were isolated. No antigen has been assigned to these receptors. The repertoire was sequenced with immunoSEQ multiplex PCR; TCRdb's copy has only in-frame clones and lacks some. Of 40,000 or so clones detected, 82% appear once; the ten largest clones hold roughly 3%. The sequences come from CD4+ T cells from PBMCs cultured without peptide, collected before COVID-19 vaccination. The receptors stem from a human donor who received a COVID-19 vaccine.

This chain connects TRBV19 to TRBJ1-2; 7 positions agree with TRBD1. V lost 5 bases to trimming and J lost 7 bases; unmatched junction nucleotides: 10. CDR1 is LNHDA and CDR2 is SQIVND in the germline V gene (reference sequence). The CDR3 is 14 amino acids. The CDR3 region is CASSPDRSRGGYTF. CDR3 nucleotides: TGTGCCAGTAGTCCGGACAGGTCTCGAGGTGGCTACACCTTC.

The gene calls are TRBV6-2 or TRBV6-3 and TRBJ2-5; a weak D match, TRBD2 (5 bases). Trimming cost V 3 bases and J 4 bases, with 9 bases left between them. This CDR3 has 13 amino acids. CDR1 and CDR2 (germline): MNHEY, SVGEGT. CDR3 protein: CASSYRTPETQYF. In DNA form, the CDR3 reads TGTGCCAGCAGTTATAGGACTCCAGAGACCCAGTACTTC.

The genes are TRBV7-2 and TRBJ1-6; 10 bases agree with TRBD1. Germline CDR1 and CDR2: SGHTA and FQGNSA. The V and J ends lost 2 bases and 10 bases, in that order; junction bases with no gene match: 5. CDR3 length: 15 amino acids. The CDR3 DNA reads TGTGCCAGCAGCTTATGGGACAGGGGAGGCTCACCCCTCCACTTT. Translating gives CASSLWDRGGSPLHF.

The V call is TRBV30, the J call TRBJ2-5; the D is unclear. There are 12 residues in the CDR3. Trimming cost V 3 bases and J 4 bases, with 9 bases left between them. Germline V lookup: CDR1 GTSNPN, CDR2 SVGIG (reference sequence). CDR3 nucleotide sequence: TGTGCCTGGAGCCTCACTTCAGAGACCCAGTACTTC. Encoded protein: CAWSLTSETQYF.